The 17 T cell receptor beta chains given below trace back to one sample, sequenced in a study of T cell changes during pregnancy in multiple sclerosis. Repertoires were generated with immunoSEQ multiplex PCR, while TCRdb's copy carries only in-frame clones and drops some. The repertoire holds tens of thousands of clones, with over 75% as singletons. The sample consisted of CD8+ T cells from peripheral blood mononuclear cells, taken in the second trimester of pregnancy. All receptors come from a female donor with multiple sclerosis, enrolled in a pregnancy study.

V usage is TRBV7-9 and J usage is TRBJ2-5; 8 bases map to TRBD2. The germline CDR1 and CDR2 sequences are SEHNR and FQNEAQ (reference sequence). The CDR3 runs to 15 residues. With 5 bases clipped from V and 0 bases from J, the junction kept 5 bases outside the gene matches. CDR3 DNA: TGTGCCAGCAGCCCCCCGGGAGGGGACCAAGAGACCCAGTACTTC. Protein: CASSPPGGDQETQYF. The full variable domain, completed using reference TRBV7-9 and TRBJ2-5, is DTGVSQNPRHKITKRGQNVTFRCDPISEHNRLYWYRQTLGQGPEFLTYFQNEAQLEKSRLLSDRFSAERPKGSFSTLEIQRTEQGDSAMYLCASSPPGGDQETQYFGPGTRLLVL.

The CDR3 nucleotides read TGTGCCAGCAGTAGCGGGAGGAAAACCGGGGAGCTGTTTTTT. This sequence encodes CASSSGRKTGELFF. The V and J genes are TRBV6-1 and TRBJ2-2; 9 nucleotides agree with TRBD2. Germline CDR1 and CDR2: MNHNS and SASEGT. The CDR3 sequence is 14 residues long. Losses at the gene ends were 5 bases for V and 5 bases for J; bases not matched to a gene: 3.

The chain uses TRBV13 and TRBJ2-3; maybe TRBD1 (6 bases). Germline CDR1 PRHDT, CDR2 FYEKMQ (reference sequence). V was clipped by 5 bases and J by 4 bases, with 13 bases between them. The CDR3 totals 14 residues. CDR3 loop: CASSSTGKADTQYF. CDR3 sequence (DNA): TGTGCCAGCAGCAGTACAGGGAAAGCAGATACGCAGTATTTT.

This chain links TRBV9 with TRBJ1-2; weak D call: TRBD1 (6 bases). The CDR3 runs to 14 residues. Germline V gene lookup returns CDR1 SGDLS and CDR2 YYNGEE. Trimming pared 3 bases from V and 3 bases from J, leaving 12 bases between. This CDR3 reads CASSAHRVYYGYTF. The CDR3 DNA follows: TGTGCCAGCAGCGCCCACAGGGTATACTATGGCTACACCTTC.

The DNA for the CDR3 is TGTGCCAGTACGGGACAGGAACGGGAAGGGCAGTACTTC. This translates into CASTGQEREGQYF. The V call is TRBV19, the J call TRBJ2-7, with 8 bases lining up with TRBD1. In germline, CDR1 is LNHDA, CDR2 SQIVND (reference sequence). V lost 7 bases and J lost 9; bases outside the gene matches: 11. The CDR3 contains 13 residues.

The chain carries TRBV29-1 and TRBJ2-3; TRBD1 aligns across 7 bases. The CDR3 is 14 residues long. Unmatched junction bases numbered 8, after V lost 6 bases and J lost 2 bases. Germline V gives CDR1 SQVTM, CDR2 ANQGSEA. The CDR3 DNA follows: TGCAGCGTGGAACAGGGGATTCTCACAGATACGCAGTATTTT. Translating it yields CSVEQGILTDTQYF.

The CDR3 DNA reads TGTGCCAGCAGCTTAGCGGGGACAGGGAACTATGGCTACACCTTC. Translating it yields CASSLAGTGNYGYTF. The chain uses TRBV7-9 and TRBJ1-2; TRBD1 matches at 9 bases. J was trimmed by 2 bases and V by 0 bases; bases with no gene match: 1. The CDR3 length is 15 residues. Germline V gene sequence: CDR1 SEHNR, CDR2 FQNEAQ (reference sequence).

V and J are TRBV10-3 and TRBJ2-2, with 14 bases that match TRBD2. This CDR3 has 23 amino acids. CDR1 is ENHRY, CDR2 SYGVKD, per germline. The J segment lost 4 bases and the V segment lost 0 bases, leaving 19 bases of the junction unmatched. In DNA form, the CDR3 reads TGTGCCATCAGTGAGTCGAGATTTTCCGGGACTAGCGGGGGCCGAGACGCCACCGGGGAGCTGTTTTTT. Its translation is CAISESRFSGTSGGRDATGELFF.

The chain employs TRBV5-6 and TRBJ2-7; TRBD2 agrees at 11 bases. There are 15 residues in the CDR3. CDR1 and CDR2 (germline): SGHDT, YYEEEE. The V segment lost 4 bases and the J segment 5 bases; nucleotides outside the gene matches: 8. For the CDR3, the DNA is TGTGCCAGCAGCCACGTTACTAGCGGGAGACACGAGCAGTACTTC. Its translation is CASSHVTSGRHEQYF.

The chain joins TRBV6-6 to TRBJ2-3; weak D call: TRBD1 (6 bases). Per germline, CDR1 MNHNY and CDR2 SVGAGI (reference sequence). V was trimmed by 0 bases and J by 1 base, leaving 8 bases between them. This CDR3 spans 15 amino acids. The DNA for the CDR3 is TGTGCCAGCAGTTACTCATCAGGGGGCACAGATACGCAGTATTTT. Its translation is CASSYSSGGTDTQYF.

CDR3: CAQPFEETSGRHTYEQYF. CDR3 nucleotides: TGTGCCCAGCCCTTTGAGGAAACTAGCGGGAGGCACACCTACGAGCAGTACTTC. The chain has TRBV6-4 and TRBJ2-7; TRBD2 matches at 12 bases. Losses at the gene ends were 11 bases for V and 2 bases for J; bases not matched to a gene: 19. CDR3 size: 18 residues. CDR1 is MRHNA and CDR2 is SNTAGT in the germline V gene.

This rearrangement joins TRBV10-2 to TRBJ2-1, with 11 bases that match TRBD2. The CDR3 contains 16 residues. Germline CDR1 WSHSY, CDR2 SAAADI. V was pared by 6 bases and J by 4 bases, with 8 bases of the junction left unmatched. The CDR3 loop is CASSAWTSGFYNEQFF. The DNA of the CDR3 is TGCGCCAGCAGCGCTTGGACTAGCGGGTTTTACAATGAGCAGTTCTTC.

This clone is labeled medium-sized. The chain couples TRBV4-2 to TRBJ1-1, with a tentative D call TRBD1 (5 bases). The V gene lost 5 bases and the J gene lost 4 bases, with 17 bases spanning the gap. Germline V CDR1 and CDR2: LGHNA, YNFKEQ. The CDR3 length is 15 residues. As DNA, the CDR3 is TGTGCCAGCAGCGGACCTTTGGAGGGGATCACTGAAGCTTTCTTT. Protein: CASSGPLEGITEAFF.

This rearrangement joins TRBV6-1 to TRBJ1-2; 7 positions match TRBD1. The CDR3 is 14 amino acids. Germline loops: CDR1 MNHNS, CDR2 SASEGT. V shed 6 bases, J shed 8 bases, and the junction held 12 bases outside the gene matches. CDR3 nucleotides: TGTGCCAGCAGAGAATTCGACAGGGAAAAAGGCTACACCTTC. Protein product: CASREFDREKGYTF.

The chain combines TRBV5-1 with TRBJ1-2; tentatively, D is TRBD1 (5 bases). Germline CDR1 reads SGHRS; CDR2 reads YFSETQ. V gave up 4 bases and J gave up 8 bases, with 15 bases separating them. This CDR3 has 13 residues. The CDR3 loop is CASSTGVFRGYTF. Here the CDR3 DNA reads TGCGCCAGCAGCACGGGGGTCTTTAGGGGCTACACCTTC.

The J gene is TRBJ2-3, the V gene TRBV7-6, with 11 bases that match TRBD2. The CDR3 is made up of 16 amino acids. V was pared by 4 bases and J by 5 bases, with 8 bases of the junction left unmatched. Germline V lookup: CDR1 SGHVS, CDR2 FNYEAQ. This CDR3 is CASSSQLAGVQDTQYF. In DNA, the CDR3 is TGTGCCAGCAGCTCGCAACTAGCGGGAGTACAAGATACGCAGTATTTT.

The rearrangement uses TRBV9 and TRBJ1-2; tentative D call: TRBD1 (6 bases). Germline values: CDR1 SGDLS, CDR2 YYNGEE. Trimming shortened V by 4 bases and J by 1 base, and 17 bases separated the two germline ends. The CDR3 has 16 amino acids. The CDR3 DNA follows: TGTGCCAGCAGCTCAACGACAGGTGGGCTTAACTATGGCTACACCTTC. Residues: CASSSTTGGLNYGYTF.